This T cell receptor beta chain was captured in a study of T cell changes during pregnancy in multiple sclerosis. Germline V CDR1 and CDR2: GTSNPN, SVGIG (reference sequence). There are 15 residues in the CDR3. Trimming cost V 4 bases and J 3 bases; bases outside gene matches: 7. Some clones are missing from TCRdb's copy, which holds only in-frame ones; the method was immunoSEQ multiplex PCR. The table has 25,000 to 30,000 clones, roughly nine tenths seen once; the top ten hold around 0.72%. The chain has TRBV30 and TRBJ1-5, with TRBD1 matching over 9 bases. Source: CD4+ T cells from peripheral blood mononuclear cells, taken in the second trimester of pregnancy. This clonotype originated in a female donor with multiple sclerosis, enrolled in a pregnancy study. The CDR3 DNA follows: TGTGCCTGGACCCCCGGGACAGGGTACAATCAGCCCCAGCATTTT. This translates into CAWTPGTGYNQPQHF.